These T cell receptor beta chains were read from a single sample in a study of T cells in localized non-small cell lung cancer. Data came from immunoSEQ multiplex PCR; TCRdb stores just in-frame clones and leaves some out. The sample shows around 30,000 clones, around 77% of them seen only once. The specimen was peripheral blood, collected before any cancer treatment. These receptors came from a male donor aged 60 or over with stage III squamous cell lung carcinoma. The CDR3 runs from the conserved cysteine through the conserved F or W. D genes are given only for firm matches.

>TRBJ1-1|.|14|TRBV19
TGTGCCAGTAGGGCCAAACGAGTGAACACTGAAGCTTTCTTT
CASRAKRVNTEAFF
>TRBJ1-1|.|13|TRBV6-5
TGTGCCAGCAGTTTTTACAAGAACACTGAAGCTTTCTTT
CASSFYKNTEAFF
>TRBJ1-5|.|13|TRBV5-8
TGTGCCAGCAGCACGGGTAGCAATCAGCCCCAGCATTTT
CASSTGSNQPQHF
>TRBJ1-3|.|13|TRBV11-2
TGTGCCAGCAGCTTAGGCACTGGAAACACCATATATTTT
CASSLGTGNTIYF
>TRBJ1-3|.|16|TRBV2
TGTGCCAGCAGTGAAGAGTCTCCGCTCTCTGGAAACACCATATATTTT
CASSEESPLSGNTIYF
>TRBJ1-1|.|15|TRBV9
TGTGCCAGCAGCGTAGGTGGCAGGGCGAACACTGAAGCTTTCTTT
CASSVGGRANTEAFF
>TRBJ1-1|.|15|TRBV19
TGTGCCAGTAGTGCCCCGGGCCCGAGGGGTACTGAAGCTTTCTTT
CASSAPGPRGTEAFF
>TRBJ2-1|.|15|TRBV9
TGTGCCAGCAGCGCGGGTGGAGGAGTCAACAATGAGCAGTTCTTC
CASSAGGGVNNEQFF
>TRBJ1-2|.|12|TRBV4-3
TGCGCCAGCAGCCTAGACGGGGACGGCTACACCTTC
CASSLDGDGYTF
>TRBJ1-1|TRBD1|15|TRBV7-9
TGTGCCAGCAGCCCCCCCCCAGGGGGGTGGACTGAAGCTTTCTTT
CASSPPPGGWTEAFF